This passage covers 25 T cell receptor beta chains from one sample sequenced in a study of blood T cell repertoires in COVID-19. The assay was immunoSEQ multiplex PCR, and TCRdb's table has in-frame clones only and misses some. The table has about 330,000 clones, 80% to 90% seen once. Sequencing was carried out using PBMCs or T cells enriched from blood (not recorded which). The receptors stem from a woman aged 30 to 39 who had recovered from COVID-19.

The V call is TRBV30, the J call TRBJ1-1; no clear D. V was clipped by 2 bases and J by 6 bases, with 10 bases between them. The CDR3 loop spans 12 amino acids. Germline CDR1 and CDR2: GTSNPN and SVGIG (reference sequence). The CDR3 DNA reads TGTGCCTGGAGTTCGGGGATGGCTGAAGCTTTCTTT. It codes for CAWSSGMAEAFF.

The chain joins TRBV25-1 to TRBJ1-1, with D possibly TRBD1 on 6 matching bases. Germline CDR1 and CDR2: MGHDK and SYGVNS. The CDR3 has 14 residues. V shed 5 bases and J shed 13 bases, with 23 bases lying between them. In nucleotides, the CDR3 is TGTGCCAGCAGTAAAAAGAGGGACACCCAGAAACTTTTCTTT. Its translation is CASSKKRDTQKLFF. Looking up the rest from reference TRBV25-1 and TRBJ1-1 gives the full variable domain: EADIYQTPRYLVIGTGKKITLECSQTMGHDKMYWYQQDPGMELHLIHYSYGVNSTEKGDLSSESTVSRIRTEHFPLTLESARPSHTSQYLCASSKKRDTQKLFFGQGTRLTVV.

This clone was seen just once. This chain links TRBV4-2 with TRBJ1-6; D possibly corresponds to TRBD1 (6 bases). With 0 bases removed from V and 9 bases from J, the gap between germline ends came to 15 bases. The CDR3 has 16 amino acids. The germline gives CDR1 LGHNA, CDR2 YNFKEQ. CDR3 sequence: CASSQELSQGTSPLHF. The CDR3 DNA sequence: TGTGCCAGCAGCCAAGAACTTTCTCAGGGGACTTCACCCCTCCACTTT.

About this clone itself: Other DNA variants within this sample encode the same CDR3. The chain employs TRBV7-2 and TRBJ1-1, with TRBD1 identical over 7 bases. CDR1 is SGHTA and CDR2 is FQGNSA in the germline V gene. The CDR3 spans 14 residues. V shed 1 base and J 4 bases; nucleotides not matched to a gene: 3. Here the CDR3 DNA reads TGTGCCAGCAGCTTAGGGGCAGGGGGCACTGAAGCTTTCTTT. It encodes CASSLGAGGTEAFF.

The V and J genes are TRBV5-4 and TRBJ1-1; maybe TRBD1 (5 bases). CDR1 is SGHNT and CDR2 is YYREEE in the germline V gene (reference sequence). CDR3 length: 16 residues. The V and J ends lost 4 bases and 2 bases respectively, with 18 bases between them. CDR3 DNA sequence: TGTGCCAGCAGCATCACAGGTCGGGGGGAAAACACTGAAGCTTTCTTT. It translates to CASSITGRGENTEAFF.

The chain uses TRBV4-1 and TRBJ1-2, with TRBD1 identical over 11 bases. The junction had 3 bases not matched to a gene; V was cut back by 4 bases and J by 2 bases. The CDR3 spans 15 residues. The germline gives CDR1 MGHRA, CDR2 YSYEKL. The CDR3 nucleotides are TGCGCCAGCAGCCCAGGACAGGGGGCCAACTATGGCTACACCTTC. Translating gives CASSPGQGANYGYTF.

This chain links TRBV5-1 with TRBJ2-3; the D gene is possibly TRBD1 (6 bases). The CDR3 totals 14 residues. The V end lost 4 bases, the J end lost 4 bases, and 13 bases lay between the germline ends. Germline V gene lookup returns CDR1 SGHRS and CDR2 YFSETQ. CDR3 residues: CASSLARGADTQYF. As DNA, the CDR3 is TGCGCCAGCAGCCTAGCCAGGGGAGCAGATACGCAGTATTTT. Drawing the rest from reference TRBV5-1 and TRBJ2-3, the complete variable domain is KAGVTQTPRYLIKTRGQQVTLSCSPISGHRSVSWYQQTPGQGLQFLFEYFSETQRNKGNFPGRFSGRQFSNSRSEMNVSTLELGDSALYLCASSLARGADTQYFGPGTRLTVL.

This clone was picked up one time. The genes are TRBV9 and TRBJ2-1; TRBD2 is a possible D gene (6 bases). V lost 2 bases and J 10 bases, leaving 19 bases between the germline ends. CDR1 and CDR2 (germline): SGDLS, YYNGEE. The CDR3 extends over 15 amino acids. The CDR3 sequence: CASSVSDYPFPEQFF. CDR3 DNA sequence: TGTGCCAGCAGCGTCTCGGACTATCCCTTCCCCGAGCAGTTCTTC.

In DNA, the CDR3 is TGTGCCAGCAGTCCCTCCGGGGGGGGGCGGATATATGGCTACACCTTC. This translates into CASSPSGGGRIYGYTF. The chain recombines TRBV28 with TRBJ1-2; possibly TRBD1 for D (6 bases). This CDR3 comprises 16 residues. V was clipped by 5 bases and J by 5 bases, with 21 bases between them. Germline CDR1 is MDHEN and CDR2 is SYDVKM.

This clone was picked up one time. CDR3 residues: CASSRRTVSYEQYF. The CDR3 DNA sequence: TGCGCCAGCAGCCGTCGGACAGTCTCCTACGAGCAGTACTTC. V gene TRBV4-1 combines with J gene TRBJ2-7; D might be TRBD1 (6 bases). This CDR3 comprises 14 residues. V was shortened by 4 bases and J by 0 bases, with 10 bases between the two germline ends. The V gene's germline CDR1 is MGHRA and CDR2 YSYEKL.

The gene calls are TRBV9 and TRBJ2-3, with 9 positions matching TRBD2. Germline V lookup: CDR1 SGDLS, CDR2 YYNGEE. This CDR3 spans 15 amino acids. V trimming: 0 bases; J trimming: 7 bases; junction bases outside the gene matches: 6. The CDR3 nucleotides read TGTGCCAGCAGCGTAGGCGGGGGGGCCCTAAATACGCAGTATTTT. This codes for CASSVGGGALNTQYF.

This clone was picked up one time. The chain has TRBV4-1 and TRBJ2-3; 10 nucleotides agree with TRBD2. This CDR3 region has 15 residues. Trimming removed 2 bases from V and 7 bases from J; junction bases left unmatched: 6. The germline gives CDR1 MGHRA, CDR2 YSYEKL. CDR3 residues: CASSQRVLAGNTQYF. CDR3 DNA: TGCGCCAGCAGCCAAAGGGTACTAGCGGGGAATACGCAGTATTTT.

This clone was found once. V gene TRBV13 combines with J gene TRBJ1-1; D not resolved. V lost 5 bases to trimming and J lost 1 base, with 8 bases between them. This CDR3 contains 13 residues. Germline-derived CDR1 and CDR2 are PRHDT and FYEKMQ (reference sequence). CDR3 protein: CASSRSQNTEAFF. The CDR3 nucleotides read TGTGCCAGCAGCCGCTCACAGAACACTGAAGCTTTCTTT.

V and J are TRBV5-1 and TRBJ1-1; TRBD1 might be the D (5 bases). The CDR3 contains 14 residues. Germline CDR1 reads SGHRS; CDR2 reads YFSETQ. Trimming took 0 bases from V and 5 from J, leaving 11 bases between them. CDR3 amino acids: CASSLESGWTEAFF. CDR3 nucleotides: TGCGCCAGCAGCTTGGAATCAGGGTGGACTGAAGCTTTCTTT.

DNA of the CDR3: TGCAGCGTTGTGGGGTTGGGAAGCGGGGGGGCGTGGGAGACCCAGTACTTC. This gives the protein CSVVGLGSGGAWETQYF. V and J are TRBV29-1 and TRBJ2-5, with 10 bases identical to TRBD2. Germline V lookup: CDR1 SQVTM, CDR2 ANQGSEA. Losses at the gene ends were 4 bases for V and 5 bases for J; bases not matched to a gene: 16. The CDR3 runs 17 residues. Complete variable domain (other parts from reference TRBV29-1 and TRBJ2-5): SAVISQKPSRDICQRGTSLTIQCQVDSQVTMMFWYRQQPGQSLTLIATANQGSEATYESGFVIDKFPISRPNLTFSTLTVSNMSPEDSSIYLCSVVGLGSGGAWETQYFGPGTRLLVL.

The chain joins TRBV28 to TRBJ1-5, with D perhaps TRBD1 (5 bases). The CDR3 extends over 15 amino acids. Germline V gene data show CDR1 as MDHEN and CDR2 as SYDVKM. Trimming stripped 5 bases from V and 5 bases from J, with 16 bases between. The CDR3 is CASSPQGGDHQPQHF. CDR3 DNA: TGTGCCAGCAGTCCGCAGGGAGGGGACCATCAGCCCCAGCATTTT.

This chain uses TRBV28 with TRBJ1-4; 10 bases map to TRBD1. The CDR3 contains 15 residues. Looked up from germline, CDR1 is MDHEN and CDR2 is SYDVKM. With 5 bases clipped from V and 7 bases from J, the junction kept 7 bases outside the gene matches. The CDR3: CASSKWDRGSEKLFF. DNA for the CDR3: TGTGCCAGCAGTAAATGGGACAGGGGTTCTGAAAAACTGTTTTTT.

The sample holds one count of this clone. The rearrangement joins TRBV6-5 to TRBJ2-3, with a tentative D call TRBD2 (7 bases). V dropped 8 bases and J dropped 2 bases, with 14 bases sitting between them. Germline V gene data show CDR1 as MNHEY and CDR2 as SVGAGI. This CDR3 spans 14 amino acids. The chain's CDR3 is CASHGGAPTDTQYF. The CDR3 nucleotides are TGTGCCAGCCATGGGGGGGCCCCCACAGATACGCAGTATTTT.

The chain combines TRBV7-9 with TRBJ1-3; D gene ambiguous. The V gene lost 0 bases and the J gene lost 7 bases, with 7 bases spanning the gap. Germline-derived CDR1 and CDR2 are SEHNR and FQNEAQ (reference sequence). The CDR3 spans 13 residues. CDR3 residues: CASSLAEENTIYF. In DNA, the CDR3 is TGTGCCAGCAGCTTAGCGGAGGAGAACACCATATATTTT.

The chain joins TRBV7-2 to TRBJ1-1, with D perhaps matching TRBD1 (5 bases). V dropped 1 base and J dropped 2 bases, with 14 bases sitting between them. The CDR3 spans 16 residues. In germline, CDR1 is SGHTA, CDR2 FQGNSA. Here the CDR3 DNA reads TGTGCCAGCAGCTTAGAGGCGGCCAGGGTAAACACTGAAGCTTTCTTT. Amino acid sequence: CASSLEAARVNTEAFF.

The genes are TRBV13 and TRBJ1-5; TRBD1 might be the D (6 bases). Looked up from germline, CDR1 is PRHDT and CDR2 is FYEKMQ (reference sequence). This CDR3 has 13 residues. Deletions cut 5 bases from V and 1 base from J, with 6 bases between. As DNA, the CDR3 is TGTGCCAGCAGCCAGGGGAGCAATCAGCCCCAGCATTTT. Translating gives CASSQGSNQPQHF.

The J gene is TRBJ1-4, the V gene TRBV10-3; the D is unclear. Germline lookup yields CDR1 ENHRY and CDR2 SYGVKD. The V end was cut by 5 bases, the J end by 3 bases, with 7 bases between. This CDR3 comprises 13 residues. The CDR3 DNA sequence: TGTGCCATCAGTCCGGACTCTAATGAAAAACTGTTTTTT. It yields the protein CAISPDSNEKLFF.

The chain recombines TRBV4-3 with TRBJ1-1; no clear D. CDR3 length: 12 residues. Looked up from germline, CDR1 is LGHNA and CDR2 is YSLEER. The V end lost 1 base, the J end lost 11 bases, and 11 bases lay between the germline ends. The CDR3 spells CASSQAGAGAFF. For the CDR3, the DNA is TGCGCCAGCAGCCAAGCAGGAGCGGGGGCTTTCTTT.

The chain joins TRBV19 to TRBJ1-5, with D perhaps matching TRBD1 (6 bases). CDR1 LNHDA and CDR2 SQIVND come from the germline V gene (reference sequence). The CDR3 runs 13 residues. V lost 4 bases and J 6 bases, leaving 10 bases between the germline ends. The CDR3 bases are TGTGCCAGTAGTAGCCACAGGGTTCAGCCCCAGCATTTT. As protein: CASSSHRVQPQHF.

The chain is built from TRBV3-1 (or the pseudogene TRBV3-2) and TRBJ2-2; no definite D call. V lost 1 base to trimming and J lost 6 bases, with 6 bases between them. The CDR3 is 13 residues long. Germline V lookup: CDR1 LGHDT, CDR2 YNNKEL (reference sequence). DNA for the CDR3: TGTGCCAGCAGCCAAGCCCCTGCCGGGGAGCTGTTTTTT. Residues: CASSQAPAGELFF.